These 3 T cell receptor beta chains were sequenced from one sample in a study of a mutant IDH1 vaccine in newly diagnosed glioma. Their target antigens are unknown. Sequenced by immunoSEQ multiplex PCR; TCRdb stores in-frame clones only, minus some. Here the sample spans over 30,000 clones, 90% being singletons. Time point defined: week 47, end of study. What each vaccine dose contained was 300 ug of mutant IDH1 20-mer peptide, accompanied by topical imiquimod. The material was PBMCs, obtained from a glioma patient whose treatment included an IDH1 peptide vaccine. Every receptor here comes from a woman in her thirties or forties with glioma.

The chain employs TRBV29-1 and TRBJ2-7; no definite D call. This CDR3 has 12 residues. Trimming removed 6 bases from V and 1 base from J, with 10 bases in between. The V gene's germline CDR1 is SQVTM and CDR2 ANQGSEA. Here the CDR3 reads CSVRHRSYEQYF. CDR3 nucleotides: TGCAGCGTCCGTCACAGATCCTACGAGCAGTACTTC.

The J gene is TRBJ1-6, the V gene TRBV4-3; TRBD1 is a possible D gene (6 bases). Germline values: CDR1 LGHNA, CDR2 YSLEER. V dropped 1 base and J dropped 9 bases, with 10 bases sitting between them. This CDR3 region has 14 residues. The CDR3 reads CASSQAEGGSPLHF. The CDR3 coding sequence is TGCGCCAGCAGCCAAGCGGAGGGGGGTTCACCCCTCCACTTT.

CDR3 bases: TGCGCCAGCAGCTGGGCTAGCGGGACATACGAGCAGTACTTC. Amino acid sequence: CASSWASGTYEQYF. V gene TRBV4-1 combines with J gene TRBJ2-7; 9 bases are a match to TRBD2. CDR1 and CDR2 (germline): MGHRA, YSYEKL. V gave up 5 bases and J gave up 4 bases; unmatched junction bases: 6. This CDR3 is built from 14 residues.